A selection of T cell receptor beta chains follows, all from one sample in a study of OX40 agonist ivuxolimab in advanced cancers. TCRdb's table, derived via immunoSEQ multiplex PCR, lists solely in-frame clones and lacks some. Among roughly 67,000 clones, approximately 80% were seen once, and the ten largest hold 4.5% to 6%. The sequenced sample was CD4+ or CD8+ T cells sorted from blood, obtained in a trial of the OX40 agonist ivuxolimab. These receptors all come from an adult with an advanced solid tumor such as melanoma, head and neck, liver or kidney cancer. CDR3s include the opening cysteine and the closing phenylalanine or tryptophan. Each record gives: J gene, D gene, clone size, V gene, CDR3 DNA, CDR3 protein. The D gene is left open where the match is weak. Expanded clones get a size class; other rows say once, few or many, or leave the size out.

J: TRBJ2-5
D: NA
size: NA
V: TRBV6-5
DNA: TGTGCCAGCAGTTACTTAGGACTACCGCAGACCCAGTACTTC
CDR3: CASSYLGLPQTQYF

J: TRBJ2-7
D: NA
size: NA
V: TRBV7-9
DNA: TGTGCCAGCAGCTTAGGACTCGACGCCCCGGGGTACTTC
CDR3: CASSLGLDAPGYF

J: TRBJ2-3
D: NA
size: NA
V: TRBV6-4
DNA: TGTGCCAGCAGTGAATACGGAATCTCTAGCACAGATACGCAGTATTTT
CDR3: CASSEYGISSTDTQYF

J: TRBJ1-4
D: NA
size: medium-sized
V: TRBV10-3
DNA: TGTGCCATCAGTGAGGACGGGACGCGAGTAAAACTGTTTTTT
CDR3: CAISEDGTRVKLFF

J: TRBJ2-6
D: NA
size: NA
V: TRBV4-2
DNA: TGTGCCAGCAGCCTAGGGGCAGCCGGGCAGACCGGGGCCAACGTCCTGACTTTC
CDR3: CASSLGAAGQTGANVLTF

J: TRBJ2-7
D: TRBD1
size: NA
V: TRBV10-3
DNA: TGTGCCATCAGTGAGTCGATAGGGACAGGGGGCATCGAGCAGTACTTC
CDR3: CAISESIGTGGIEQYF

J: TRBJ2-6
D: NA
size: NA
V: TRBV19
DNA: TGTGCCAGTAGTACCAAGCCTAACTCTGGGGCCAACGTCCTGACTTTC
CDR3: CASSTKPNSGANVLTF

J: TRBJ2-1
D: TRBD2
size: NA
V: TRBV28
DNA: TGTGCCAGCAGTTTCGGCGGGGGGGCTGGAAATGAGCAGTTCTTC
CDR3: CASSFGGGAGNEQFF

J: TRBJ1-1
D: TRBD1
size: few
V: TRBV5-4
DNA: TGTGCCAGCAGGGGACAGGGTGACACTGAAGCTTTCTTT
CDR3: CASRGQGDTEAFF

J: TRBJ2-1
D: NA
size: NA
V: TRBV15
DNA: TGTGCCACCAGCAGAGATGGTCTGTACAATGAGCAGTTCTTC
CDR3: CATSRDGLYNEQFF

J: TRBJ2-1
D: NA
size: NA
V: TRBV7-2
DNA: TGTGCCAGCAGCCCCTTTCCAGGGGAGGTTTTAGGTGAGCAGTTCTTC
CDR3: CASSPFPGEVLGEQFF

J: TRBJ1-1
D: NA
size: NA
V: TRBV28
DNA: TGTGCCAGCATTCCAGGGGCGAGGACTGAAGCTTTCTTT
CDR3: CASIPGARTEAFF

J: TRBJ2-1
D: TRBD2
size: NA
V: TRBV9
DNA: TGTGCCAGCAGCGTAGGGCTAGCGGCGAATGAGCAGTTCTTC
CDR3: CASSVGLAANEQFF

J: TRBJ2-2
D: NA
size: few
V: TRBV5-6
DNA: TGTGCCAGCAGCTTGGTTCAGGGCGACACCGGGGAGCTGTTTTTT
CDR3: CASSLVQGDTGELFF

J: TRBJ2-1
D: NA
size: NA
V: TRBV6-5
DNA: TGTGCCAGCAGTTTCGGGGGGCCCAATGAGCAGTTCTTC
CDR3: CASSFGGPNEQFF

J: TRBJ2-7
D: NA
size: NA
V: TRBV7-2
DNA: TGTGCCAGCAGCAAAGGGATCGGGGCCGAGCAGTACTTC
CDR3: CASSKGIGAEQYF

J: TRBJ1-3
D: NA
size: NA
V: TRBV6-6
DNA: TGTGCCACACAAGGGACTGGAAACACCATATATTTT
CDR3: CATQGTGNTIYF

J: TRBJ2-1
D: TRBD2
size: once
V: TRBV28
DNA: TGTGCCAGCAGCCAAGGGACTAGCGGGAGGCAGCAGTTCTTC
CDR3: CASSQGTSGRQQFF

J: TRBJ2-7
D: TRBD2
size: NA
V: TRBV28
DNA: TGTGCCAGCAGTTTGTCCCTAGCGGGAGTAGGCGAGCAGTACTTC
CDR3: CASSLSLAGVGEQYF

J: TRBJ2-7
D: NA
size: NA
V: TRBV5-1
DNA: TGCGCCAGCCGGGAAATGAGTAGCTCCTACGAGCAGTACTTC
CDR3: CASREMSSSYEQYF

J: TRBJ1-6
D: NA
size: NA
V: TRBV5-4
DNA: TGTGCCAGCAGCTTGGCGGAGGTCTATAATTCACCCCTCCACTTT
CDR3: CASSLAEVYNSPLHF

J: TRBJ1-6
D: NA
size: NA
V: TRBV5-4
DNA: TGTGCCAGCAGGGTACAGGGTACTAATTCACCCCTCCACTTT
CDR3: CASRVQGTNSPLHF

J: TRBJ2-4
D: NA
size: NA
V: TRBV10-1
DNA: TGCGCCAGCAGTGGAGGACGTTCCCTATCCAAAAACATTCAGTACTTC
CDR3: CASSGGRSLSKNIQYF

J: TRBJ2-5
D: NA
size: once
V: TRBV28
DNA: TGTGCCAGCAGTTATGGCAGGAAAGAGACCCAGTACTTC
CDR3: CASSYGRKETQYF

J: TRBJ1-3
D: NA
size: NA
V: TRBV7-8
DNA: TGTGCCAGCAGCTACATACCTGCGACCTCTGGAAACACCATATATTTT
CDR3: CASSYIPATSGNTIYF

J: TRBJ1-5
D: TRBD1
size: once
V: TRBV28
DNA: TGTGCCAGCAGTCTTGACAGGGTTCAGCCCCAGCATTTT
CDR3: CASSLDRVQPQHF

J: TRBJ2-7
D: TRBD1
size: once
V: TRBV4-2
DNA: TGTGCCAGCAGCCAGGAGGACAGGGGGCGTTCCTACGAGCAGTACTTC
CDR3: CASSQEDRGRSYEQYF

J: TRBJ2-6
D: NA
size: NA
V: TRBV5-4
DNA: TGTGCCAGCAGCTTGGAAGGGGTCAGGGCCAACGTCCTGACTTTC
CDR3: CASSLEGVRANVLTF

J: TRBJ1-6
D: NA
size: NA
V: TRBV7-8
DNA: TGTGCCAGCAGCTTAAGGTCGAGAGGTGATTCACCCCTCCACTTT
CDR3: CASSLRSRGDSPLHF

J: TRBJ1-1
D: TRBD1
size: NA
V: TRBV19
DNA: TGTGCCACTAAACAGGGGACAGGGGCCCACCTGAACACTGAAGCTTTCTTT
CDR3: CATKQGTGAHLNTEAFF

J: TRBJ1-5
D: NA
size: NA
V: TRBV4-1
DNA: TGCGCCAGCAGCCAGGAGGCAGGGCCCCAGCATTTT
CDR3: CASSQEAGPQHF

J: TRBJ2-3
D: TRBD1
size: NA
V: TRBV7-6
DNA: TGTGCCAGCAGCTTAGGGACAGGGAGCACAGATACGCAGTATTTT
CDR3: CASSLGTGSTDTQYF

J: TRBJ2-2
D: TRBD2
size: once
V: TRBV27
DNA: TGTGCCAGCAGTACTACTAGCGGGGGAGACGCGAACACCGGGGAGCTGTTTTTT
CDR3: CASSTTSGGDANTGELFF

J: TRBJ2-3
D: NA
size: NA
V: TRBV19
DNA: TGTGCCAGTATGGGTAGCGGAAACACAGATACGCAGTATTTT
CDR3: CASMGSGNTDTQYF

J: TRBJ2-5
D: TRBD1
size: NA
V: TRBV6-5
DNA: TGTGCCAGCAGTTACCCCCCGGGACAGCAGCAAGAGACCCAGTACTTC
CDR3: CASSYPPGQQQETQYF

J: TRBJ1-5
D: NA
size: NA
V: TRBV28
DNA: TGTGCCAGCAGTTTATATAGCAGTGCCGAGCCCCAGCATTTT
CDR3: CASSLYSSAEPQHF

J: TRBJ2-7
D: NA
size: once
V: TRBV6-5
DNA: TGTGCCAGCAGCCGGGACATCTCCTACGAGCAGTACTTC
CDR3: CASSRDISYEQYF

J: TRBJ1-2
D: NA
size: NA
V: TRBV6-5
DNA: TGTGCCACCTCTACAGGGTCCTATGGCTACACCTTC
CDR3: CATSTGSYGYTF

J: TRBJ2-1
D: NA
size: NA
V: TRBV9
DNA: TGTGCCAGCAGCGTAGCCCCAAGTAATGAGCAGTTCTTC
CDR3: CASSVAPSNEQFF

J: TRBJ1-1
D: NA
size: NA
V: TRBV11-2
DNA: TGTGCCAGCAGCTTAGTAAGGGGCGCGGACACTGAAGCTTTCTTT
CDR3: CASSLVRGADTEAFF

J: TRBJ1-5
D: NA
size: NA
V: TRBV7-9
DNA: TGTGCCAGCAGCGGCCCTGGGATCGGCAATCAGCCCCAGCATTTT
CDR3: CASSGPGIGNQPQHF

J: TRBJ2-3
D: NA
size: NA
V: TRBV6-6
DNA: TGTGCCAGCAAAATTAGGACAGATACGCAGTATTTT
CDR3: CASKIRTDTQYF

J: TRBJ2-3
D: NA
size: NA
V: TRBV13
DNA: TGTGCCACGCCAGGAGAGCTTATAACTAGCACAGATACGCAGTATTTT
CDR3: CATPGELITSTDTQYF

J: TRBJ2-7
D: TRBD1
size: NA
V: TRBV9
DNA: TGTGCCAGCAGCCCACGGACAGGGAACAACGAGCAGTACTTC
CDR3: CASSPRTGNNEQYF

J: TRBJ1-5
D: NA
size: NA
V: TRBV7-9
DNA: TGTGCCAGCAGCTCATTGGGTCAGCCCCAGCATTTT
CDR3: CASSSLGQPQHF

J: TRBJ2-7
D: NA
size: NA
V: TRBV4-2
DNA: TGTGCCAGCAGCCAAGATTTGTACGAGCAGTACTTC
CDR3: CASSQDLYEQYF

J: TRBJ1-5
D: NA
size: few
V: TRBV7-2
DNA: TGTGCCAGCACGCCCGCCCCAGGGCAAAATCAGCCCCAGCATTTT
CDR3: CASTPAPGQNQPQHF

J: TRBJ2-5
D: NA
size: NA
V: TRBV6-6
DNA: TGTGCCAGCAGGGGGCCAGGGCTGCAAGAGACCCAGTACTTC
CDR3: CASRGPGLQETQYF

J: TRBJ1-2
D: NA
size: NA
V: TRBV29-1
DNA: TGCAGCGTTGACCTCTGGACGGATGGCTACACCTTC
CDR3: CSVDLWTDGYTF

J: TRBJ1-2
D: TRBD1
size: NA
V: TRBV28
DNA: TGTGCCAGCAGTAGGACAGGGGCCTATGGCTACACCTTC
CDR3: CASSRTGAYGYTF

J: TRBJ2-3
D: TRBD2
size: few
V: TRBV4-1
DNA: TGCGCCAGCAGCCTTAGCGGGGGCGCAGATACGCAGTATTTT
CDR3: CASSLSGGADTQYF

J: TRBJ2-2
D: NA
size: NA
V: TRBV6-1
DNA: TGTGCCAGTAACTGGGGGGCCGCCGGGGAGCTGTTTTTT
CDR3: CASNWGAAGELFF

J: TRBJ1-5
D: NA
size: NA
V: TRBV4-1
DNA: TGCGCCAGCAGCCACGGACCCAATCAGCCCCAGCATTTT
CDR3: CASSHGPNQPQHF

J: TRBJ1-5
D: NA
size: NA
V: TRBV6-6
DNA: TGTGCCAGCAGTGACGGCAGGGCGTCTCATCAGCCCCAGCATTTT
CDR3: CASSDGRASHQPQHF

J: TRBJ1-4
D: NA
size: NA
V: TRBV21-1
DNA: TGTGCCAGCAGCAAGAGCGTTCAGGGGTCTAATGAAAAACTGTTTTTT
CDR3: CASSKSVQGSNEKLFF

J: TRBJ2-1
D: TRBD2
size: NA
V: TRBV7-9
DNA: TGTGCCAGCAGCTCCCTGCTAGCGGGCGCTTTCAATGAGCAGTTCTTC
CDR3: CASSSLLAGAFNEQFF

J: TRBJ2-3
D: NA
size: NA
V: TRBV7-9
DNA: TGTGCCAGCAGCCGGGGCGGCCAGAACACAGATACGCAGTATTTT
CDR3: CASSRGGQNTDTQYF